The rows below give T cell receptor beta chains drawn from one sample of a study of blood T cells in healthy people across ages. TCRdb re-analysed the 5' RACE reads in MiXCR, keeping a single row per CDR3 protein. The sample includes 600,000 to 800,000 distinct CDR3 sequences, approximately 52% of them seen just once. Input material: blood. The receptors were gathered from a woman of 80 years or more in good health. Both conserved end residues are part of each CDR3. Each record gives: CDR3 protein, CDR3 DNA, clone size, D gene, V gene, J gene. A D gene is named only where the DNA matches it firmly. Clone size is shown for a subset of rows, as once, few, many or a class of expanded clone.

CASSLGRGTEAFF	TGTGCCAGCAGTTTAGGCCGGGGCACTGAAGCTTTCTTT	few	NA	TRBV28	TRBJ1-1
CATTGQAKDNEQFF	TGTGCCACCACGGGACAGGCGAAGGACAATGAGCAGTTCTTC	many	TRBD1	TRBV25-1	TRBJ2-1
CASSFGGPSSGNTIYF	TGTGCCAGCAGTTTTGGAGGCCCAAGCTCTGGAAACACCATATATTTT	NA	NA	TRBV12-3/TRBV12-4	TRBJ1-3
CASSPQTGDLARHF	TGTGCCAGCTCACCACAAACCGGGGATCTGGCCCGGCATTTT	NA	NA	TRBV18	TRBJ1-5
CASIYNGAVYGYTF	TGTGCCAGCATCTATAACGGGGCGGTCTATGGCTACACCTTC	NA	NA	TRBV6-2/TRBV6-3	TRBJ1-2
CASSAPGQGYEQYF	TGTGCCAGCAGTGCGCCGGGACAGGGCTACGAGCAGTACTTC	many	TRBD1	TRBV28	TRBJ2-7
CASSWGGFDTIYGYTF	TGTGCCAGCAGTTGGGGGGGGTTTGATACTATCTATGGCTACACCTTC	NA	NA	TRBV12-3/TRBV12-4	TRBJ1-2
CASSGGSGEQTQYF	TGTGCCAGCAGCGGAGGATCGGGGGAGCAGACCCAGTACTTC	NA	NA	TRBV21-1	TRBJ2-5
CASKDPSSTNEKLFF	TGCGCCAGCAAAGATCCAAGTTCGACTAATGAAAAACTGTTTTTT	NA	NA	TRBV5-1	TRBJ1-4
CASSLVRGPQETQYF	TGCGCCAGCAGCTTGGTTCGGGGACCCCAAGAGACCCAGTACTTC	NA	NA	TRBV5-1	TRBJ2-5
CSALGQGWSGELFF	TGCAGCGCCCTGGGACAGGGTTGGTCCGGGGAGCTGTTTTTT	NA	TRBD1	TRBV29-1	TRBJ2-2
CARTGDSYEQYF	TGTGCTCGGACAGGGGACTCCTACGAGCAGTACTTC	NA	TRBD1	TRBV6-7	TRBJ2-7
CASSKQNPEQFF	TGTGCCAGCAGCAAACAGAACCCTGAGCAGTTCTTC	NA	NA	TRBV12-3/TRBV12-4	TRBJ2-1
CASSLNRVGQPQHF	TGTGCCAGCAGTCTCAACAGGGTAGGCCAGCCCCAGCATTTT	many	NA	TRBV12-3/TRBV12-4	TRBJ1-5
CSVLFMNTEAFF	TGCAGTGTGTTGTTCATGAACACTGAAGCTTTCTTT	few	NA	TRBV20-1	TRBJ1-1
CASSLLASGRATYEQYF	TGTGCCAGCAGTTTATTGGCTAGCGGGAGGGCTACCTACGAGCAGTACTTC	NA	TRBD2	TRBV27	TRBJ2-7
CAPSRGGGGYQETQYF	TGTGCCCCCAGCAGAGGAGGTGGGGGCTACCAAGAGACCCAGTACTTC	NA	NA	TRBV15	TRBJ2-5
CASREHPSSGNTIYF	TGCGCCAGCCGGGAGCATCCGAGCTCTGGAAACACCATATATTTT	NA	NA	TRBV5-1	TRBJ1-3
CSVEGDPQGVTGNTIYF	TGCAGCGTTGAGGGGGACCCACAGGGGGTGACCGGAAACACCATATATTTT	NA	TRBD1	TRBV29-1	TRBJ1-3
CASSDGAPYEQYF	TGTGCCAGCAGTGACGGGGCCCCCTACGAGCAGTACTTC	many	NA	TRBV6-5	TRBJ2-7
CASTSRDRVYEQYF	TGTGCCAGCACCTCCCGGGACAGGGTCTACGAGCAGTACTTC	many	TRBD1	TRBV6-6	TRBJ2-7
CATSSPGGESDFNEQFF	TGTGCCACCAGTTCGCCAGGGGGGGAGAGTGATTTCAATGAGCAGTTCTTC	once	NA	TRBV24-1	TRBJ2-1
CASSLAGWSYGYTF	TGTGCCAGCAGCTTAGCGGGATGGTCCTATGGCTACACCTTC	NA	NA	TRBV11-1	TRBJ1-2
CASSFSGFYEQYF	TGTGCCAGCAGCTTTTCTGGGTTCTACGAGCAGTACTTC	NA	NA	TRBV7-2	TRBJ2-7
CASSEEFQPQHF	TGTGCCAGCAGTGAGGAATTTCAGCCCCAGCATTTT	NA	NA	TRBV2	TRBJ1-5
CASQDYNEQFF	TGTGCCAGCCAGGATTACAATGAGCAGTTCTTC	NA	NA	TRBV7-2	TRBJ2-1
CATSDFRETQYF	TGTGCCACCAGTGATTTCAGGGAGACCCAGTACTTC	NA	NA	TRBV24-1	TRBJ2-5
CASSVGVPEDEQFF	TGTGCCAGCAGCGTAGGGGTGCCTGAGGATGAGCAGTTCTTC	few	NA	TRBV9	TRBJ2-1
CASSYRDKAYEQYF	TGTGCCAGCAGTTATCGGGACAAAGCCTACGAGCAGTACTTC	NA	NA	TRBV6-5	TRBJ2-7
CSVRGGDYEQYF	TGCAGCGTTCGCGGCGGAGACTACGAGCAGTACTTC	NA	NA	TRBV29-1	TRBJ2-7
CSYSAGSTGELFF	TGCAGCTACTCTGCAGGGTCCACCGGGGAGCTGTTTTTT	NA	NA	TRBV29-1	TRBJ2-2
CASSGDAHRSGMNTEAFF	TGTGCCAGCAGTGGAGACGCCCATCGGAGCGGGATGAACACTGAAGCTTTCTTT	NA	NA	TRBV28	TRBJ1-1
CACIRGLYEQYF	TGTGCCTGCATCAGGGGGCTCTACGAGCAGTACTTC	NA	TRBD1	TRBV30	TRBJ2-7
CATSRDYEGIYEQFF	TGTGCCACCAGCAGAGATTATGAGGGGATCTACGAGCAGTTCTTC	NA	NA	TRBV15	TRBJ2-1
CASSLTTSEQFF	TGTGCCAGCAGCCTTACAACAAGTGAGCAGTTCTTC	NA	NA	TRBV3-1	TRBJ2-1
CASSQFRDTEAFF	TGTGCCAGCAGCCAATTCAGGGACACTGAAGCTTTCTTT	NA	NA	TRBV3-1	TRBJ1-1
CASSDHAVRSGNTTYF	TGTGCCAGCAGTGATCACGCAGTGCGATCTGGAAACACCACATATTTT	NA	NA	TRBV25-1	TRBJ1-3
CASMTPNSPLHF	TGTGCCAGCATGACCCCTAATTCACCCCTCCACTTT	many	NA	TRBV2	TRBJ1-6
CASSSTGYTGANVLTF	TGCGCCAGCAGCTCGACAGGATACACTGGGGCCAACGTCCTGACTTTC	NA	NA	TRBV5-1	TRBJ2-6
CASSRQLLNTEAFF	TGTGCCAGCAGCCGACAGCTCTTGAACACTGAAGCTTTCTTT	few	NA	TRBV12-3/TRBV12-4	TRBJ1-1
CSVSGTLNTEAFF	TGCAGCGTCTCCGGGACACTGAACACTGAAGCTTTCTTT	NA	NA	TRBV29-1	TRBJ1-1
CASSMVDYSNQPQHF	TGTGCCAGTAGTATGGTGGACTATAGCAATCAGCCCCAGCATTTT	few	NA	TRBV19	TRBJ1-5
CASSSQGTMNTEAFF	TGTGCCAGCAGCTCACAGGGCACAATGAACACTGAAGCTTTCTTT	many	NA	TRBV7-2	TRBJ1-1
CASSVLAGVSYEQYF	TGTGCCAGCAGCGTTCTAGCGGGAGTCTCCTACGAGCAGTACTTC	many	TRBD2	TRBV9	TRBJ2-7
CASSDRSSYNLPLHF	TGTGCCAGTTCGGACAGGAGCTCCTATAATTTACCCCTCCACTTT	NA	TRBD1	TRBV19	TRBJ1-6
CSAGGSQEQFF	TGCAGTGCCGGAGGGTCCCAGGAGCAGTTCTTC	many	NA	TRBV20-1	TRBJ2-1
CASSRDSANYGYTF	TGTGCCAGCAGCCGGGACAGCGCTAACTATGGCTACACCTTC	NA	TRBD1	TRBV14	TRBJ1-2
CASMVEGTGGDIQYF	TGTGCCAGCATGGTGGAGGGTACGGGAGGGGACATTCAGTACTTC	NA	TRBD2	TRBV27	TRBJ2-4
CAWYRENAEAFF	TGTGCCTGGTACAGGGAGAACGCTGAAGCTTTCTTT	NA	NA	TRBV30	TRBJ1-1
CAWSFSGSYNEQFF	TGTGCCTGGAGTTTTAGCGGGAGCTACAATGAGCAGTTCTTC	NA	TRBD2	TRBV30	TRBJ2-1
CASRPGQGANEQYF	TGTGCCAGCAGGCCGGGACAGGGGGCAAACGAGCAGTACTTC	few	TRBD1	TRBV25-1	TRBJ2-7
CSVSPGFQRLNEQFF	TGCAGCGTGTCCCCCGGATTCCAGCGGCTTAATGAGCAGTTCTTC	NA	NA	TRBV29-1	TRBJ2-1
CSARDRGATYEQYF	TGCAGTGCTAGAGACAGGGGCGCTACCTACGAGCAGTACTTC	NA	NA	TRBV20-1	TRBJ2-7